At least ten counts were recorded for the clone carrying this T cell receptor (beta chain). What it recognizes is unknown. Each cDNA held unique molecular identifiers, and template switching gave it a universal primer site. TCRdb re-called the 5' RACE reads with MiXCR, one entry per CDR3 protein. Seen here are 200,000 to 300,000 distinct CDR3 sequences, roughly 10% observed once, and the top ten hold about 9%. Healthy Caucasians, and only they, were the donors. The data originate from a study of identical twins. General study points: Models underpredicted monozygotic twin sharing of out-of-frame TCR alpha. Sequences that were out-of-frame, alpha and twin-shared displayed an excess of low generation probability.

This CDR3 has 12 residues. From germline, CDR1 is SQVTM and CDR2 ANQGSEA. Deletions cut 2 bases from V and 2 bases from J, with 4 bases between. The chain carries TRBV29-1 and TRBJ1-3; no clear D. Material: memory T cells sorted from blood. The TCR originated in a man in his fifties in good health. The CDR3 is CSVELAGNTIYF. DNA of the CDR3: TGCAGCGTTGAACTGGCTGGAAACACCATATATTTT. The full variable domain, completed using reference TRBV29-1 and TRBJ1-3, is SAVISQKPSRDICQRGTSLTIQCQVDSQVTMMFWYRQQPGQSLTLIATANQGSEATYESGFVIDKFPISRPNLTFSTLTVSNMSPEDSSIYLCSVELAGNTIYFGEGSWLTVV.